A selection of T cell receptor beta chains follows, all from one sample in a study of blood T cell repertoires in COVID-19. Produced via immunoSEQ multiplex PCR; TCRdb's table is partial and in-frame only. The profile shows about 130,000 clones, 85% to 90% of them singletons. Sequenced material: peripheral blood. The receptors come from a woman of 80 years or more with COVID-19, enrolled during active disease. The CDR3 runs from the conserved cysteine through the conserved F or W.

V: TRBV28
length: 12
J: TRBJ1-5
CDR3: CASSLRQGPQHF

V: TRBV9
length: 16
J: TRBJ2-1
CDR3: CASSVDVTSGANEQFF

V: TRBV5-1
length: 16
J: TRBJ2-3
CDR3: CASTLHPSASTDTQYF

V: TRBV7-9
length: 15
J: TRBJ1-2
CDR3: CASSSQGSQNYGYTF

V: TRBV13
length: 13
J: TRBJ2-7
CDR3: CASSFGTTYEQYF

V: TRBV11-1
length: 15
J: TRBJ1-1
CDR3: CASSPTLGSNTEAFF

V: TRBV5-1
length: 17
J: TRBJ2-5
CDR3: CASSSSPGTGGAETQYF

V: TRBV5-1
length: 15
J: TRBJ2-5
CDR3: CASSLRDRRGETQYF

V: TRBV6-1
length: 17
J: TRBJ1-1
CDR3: CASSEAWTWGSGSEAFF

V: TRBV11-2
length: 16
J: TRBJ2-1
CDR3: CASSLYGQGSYNEQFF

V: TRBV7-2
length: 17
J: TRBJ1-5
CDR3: CASSLAVSPGGNQPQHF

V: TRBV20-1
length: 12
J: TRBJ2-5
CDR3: CSASLGPGTQYF

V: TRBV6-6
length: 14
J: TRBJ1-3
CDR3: CASSPQGSGNTIYF

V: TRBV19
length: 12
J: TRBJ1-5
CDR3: CASSILNQPQHF

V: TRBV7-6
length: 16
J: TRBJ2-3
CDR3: CASSLATSGIPDTQYF

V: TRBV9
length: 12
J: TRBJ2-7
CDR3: CASSKRQGEQYF

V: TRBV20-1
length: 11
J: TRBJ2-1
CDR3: CSALDYNEQFF

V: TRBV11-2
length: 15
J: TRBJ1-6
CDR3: CASSLEGGGNSPLHF